This T cell receptor (beta chain) was captured in a study of identical twins. Unmatched junction bases numbered 8, after V lost 2 bases and J lost 6 bases. The CDR3 totals 15 residues. Looked up from germline, CDR1 is ENHRY and CDR2 is SYGVKD. Using its own MiXCR run on the 5' RACE reads, TCRdb lists one record per CDR3 protein. The sample shows around 500,000 distinct CDR3 sequences, 13% to 15% of them seen only once. This clonotype was recorded a few times. The same data also contributed to another study, on yellow fever vaccine responses in identical twins.

The V call is TRBV10-3, the J call TRBJ2-7, with TRBD1 matching over 9 bases. This receptor was taken from a woman aged 18-30 years in good health. Sequenced material: CD4+ T cells sorted from blood. The CDR3 loop is CAISEVGQGSFEQYF. The DNA of the CDR3 is TGTGCCATCAGTGAGGTGGGACAGGGCTCTTTCGAGCAGTACTTC.